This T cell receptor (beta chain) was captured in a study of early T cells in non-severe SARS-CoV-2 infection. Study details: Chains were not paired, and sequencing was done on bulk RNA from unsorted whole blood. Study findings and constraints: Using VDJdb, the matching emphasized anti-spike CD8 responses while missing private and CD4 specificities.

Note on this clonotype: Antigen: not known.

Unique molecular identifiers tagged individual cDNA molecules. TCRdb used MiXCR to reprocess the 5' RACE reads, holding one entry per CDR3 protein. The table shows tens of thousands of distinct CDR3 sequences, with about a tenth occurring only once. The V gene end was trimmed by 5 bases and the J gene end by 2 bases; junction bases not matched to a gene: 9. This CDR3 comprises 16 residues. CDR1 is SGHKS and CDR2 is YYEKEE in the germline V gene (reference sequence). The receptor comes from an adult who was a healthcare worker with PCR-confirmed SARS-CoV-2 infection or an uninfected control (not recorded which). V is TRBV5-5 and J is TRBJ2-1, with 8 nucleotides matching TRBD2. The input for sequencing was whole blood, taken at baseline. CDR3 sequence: CASRSASGRPYNEQFF. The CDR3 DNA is TGTGCCAGCAGATCGGCGAGCGGGAGACCCTACAATGAGCAGTTCTTC.